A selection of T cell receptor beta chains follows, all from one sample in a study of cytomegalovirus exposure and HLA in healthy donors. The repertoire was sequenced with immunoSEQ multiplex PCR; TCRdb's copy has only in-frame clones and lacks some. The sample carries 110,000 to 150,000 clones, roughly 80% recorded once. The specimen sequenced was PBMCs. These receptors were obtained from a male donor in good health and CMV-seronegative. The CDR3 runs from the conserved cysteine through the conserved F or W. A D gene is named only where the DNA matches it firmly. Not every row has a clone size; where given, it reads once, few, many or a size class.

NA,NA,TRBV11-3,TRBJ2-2,TGTGCCAGCAGCTTAGCCCCAGCGGATTCCGGGGAGCTGTTTTTT,CASSLAPADSGELFF
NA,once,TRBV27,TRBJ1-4,TGTGCCAGCAGCAAGTCCAGGGGATTGGGGTCAACTAATGAAAAACTGTTTTTT,CASSKSRGLGSTNEKLFF
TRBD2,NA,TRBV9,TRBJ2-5,TGTGCCAGCAGCCCTACGACTAGCGGCTGGGGGGAGACCCAGTACTTC,CASSPTTSGWGETQYF
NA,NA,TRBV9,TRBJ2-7,TGTGCCAGCAGCGCGCTCGGGACTTCCTACGAGCAGTACTTC,CASSALGTSYEQYF
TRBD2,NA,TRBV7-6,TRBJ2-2,TGTGCCAGCAGCTTAACACTAGCGGGGGCGTCCAACACCGGGGAGCTGTTTTTT,CASSLTLAGASNTGELFF
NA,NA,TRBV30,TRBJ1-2,TGTGCCTGGAGTGTAACAGGCATCTATGGCTACACCTTC,CAWSVTGIYGYTF
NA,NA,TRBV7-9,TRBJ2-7,TGTTCCAGCAGCTTTACTCTGAGCTCCTACGAGCAGTACTTC,CSSSFTLSSYEQYF
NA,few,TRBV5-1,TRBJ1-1,TGCGCCAGCAGCTTGGTCGGCCGAGCGAGCACTGAAGCTTTCTTT,CASSLVGRASTEAFF
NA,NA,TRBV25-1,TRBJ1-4,TGTGCCAGTCGACAGACAAGCGGGGAAAAACTGTTTTTT,CASRQTSGEKLFF
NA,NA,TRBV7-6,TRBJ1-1,TGTGCCAGCAAGTCCGGGATGAACACTGAAGCTTTCTTT,CASKSGMNTEAFF